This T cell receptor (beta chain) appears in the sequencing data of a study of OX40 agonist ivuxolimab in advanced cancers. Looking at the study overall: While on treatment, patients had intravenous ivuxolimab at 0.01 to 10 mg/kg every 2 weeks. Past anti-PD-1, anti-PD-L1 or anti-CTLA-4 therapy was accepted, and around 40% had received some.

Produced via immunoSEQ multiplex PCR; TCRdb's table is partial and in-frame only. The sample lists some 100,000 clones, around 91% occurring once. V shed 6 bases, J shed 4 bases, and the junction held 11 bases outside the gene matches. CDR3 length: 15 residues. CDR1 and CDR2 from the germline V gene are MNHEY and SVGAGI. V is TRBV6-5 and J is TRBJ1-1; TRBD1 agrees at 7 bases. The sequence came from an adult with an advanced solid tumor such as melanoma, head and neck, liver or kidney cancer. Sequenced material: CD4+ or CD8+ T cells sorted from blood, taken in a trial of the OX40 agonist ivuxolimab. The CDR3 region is CASRRDRVGGTEAFF. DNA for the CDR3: TGTGCCAGCAGACGAGACAGGGTCGGGGGCACTGAAGCTTTCTTT.